This T cell receptor beta chain was identified in a study of regulatory T cells in long-lasting Graves disease. Study as a whole: Over 5 years of antithyroid drugs with positive TSH receptor antibodies was taken to mean persistent Graves' disease. Study results and caveats: Patients with persistent Graves' had lower TCR diversity than newly diagnosed patients.

CDR3 length: 15 amino acids. V gave up 3 bases and J gave up 0 bases, with 10 bases separating them. Looked up from germline, CDR1 is SGDLS and CDR2 is YYNGEE. As to this clonotype: Its antigen is unknown.

Combining iRepertoire HTBI primers with Arm-PCR of CDR3 regions, the authors built TCR beta libraries. From the multiplex PCR reads, TCRdb called clonotypes with MiXCR, one entry per CDR3 protein. The table has around 300,000 distinct CDR3 sequences, around 23% seen once. Documented time point: persistent/refractory GD, antithyroid drugs over 5 years with positive TRAb. PBMC RNA served as the TCR library source. V and J are TRBV9 and TRBJ2-4, with a weak D call TRBD1 (5 bases). The material sequenced was peripheral blood mononuclear cells (PBMCs), taken when the disease was refractory, from a patient treated with antithyroid drugs. The TCR originated in a female donor with Graves disease. The CDR3 DNA follows: TGTGCCAGCAGCGACCAGGGTCTAGCCAAAAACATTCAGTACTTC. It specifies CASSDQGLAKNIQYF.